This TCR beta chain was identified in a study of PD-1 blockade in classical Hodgkin lymphoma. Background on the study: On a schedule of every 2 weeks, patients received nivolumab 3 mg/kg intravenously.

Study-level points and caveats: TCR diversity at baseline was reported to be reduced in newly diagnosed patients relative to healthy donors.

The time point is: cycle 4 day 1 (C4D1), after 6 weeks of nivolumab. All trial patients relapsed after autologous stem cell transplantation. Purification of CD4+ T cells from thawed PBMCs was performed via magnetic negative selection. Patients reached a best response of complete response, partial response or progressive disease. Assay: immunoSEQ multiplex PCR; the TCRdb copy retains only in-frame clones and omits some. The table includes 15,000 or so clones, around nine tenths detected once. This CDR3 comprises 14 residues. The germline CDR1 and CDR2 sequences are LNHDA and SQIVND (reference sequence). Unmatched junction bases numbered 4, after V lost 6 bases and J lost 2 bases. Note on this clone: Antigen specificity is unknown.

The input for sequencing was CD4+ T cells from blood, taken before the fourth cycle of nivolumab. This sequence originates from a human donor with classical Hodgkin lymphoma. The rearrangement joins TRBV19 to TRBJ1-3; 7 nucleotides agree with TRBD1. The CDR3 sequence is CASRQGSPGNTIYF. CDR3 nucleotide sequence: TGTGCCAGTAGACAGGGGAGCCCTGGAAACACCATATATTTT.